This TCR beta chain was identified during a study of cytomegalovirus exposure and HLA in healthy donors. Study-wide background: An earlier analysis found fewer than 140 million unique TCR beta sequences from approximately 190 million T cells.

Concerning this clone: As yet, its antigen is unknown.

Study-level findings and limits: Specificity of three CMV-associated chains for CMV antigens was verified in vitro.

PCR primers comprised 60 Vbeta and 13 Jbeta primers. In the source study's methods: About 80 million unique TCR beta chains, some 10 million of them shared, were counted by a later analysis. This table comes from immunoSEQ multiplex PCR, and its TCRdb copy is limited to in-frame clones, with some not included. That table supplies the V and J calls and clone size; D and trimming were determined from the DNA. The sample has over 200,000 clones; around 73% are singletons. The TCR originated in a male donor in good health and CMV-seronegative. Sequenced material: PBMCs.

The DNA of the CDR3 is TGTGCCAGTAGTATGCTGCAGGGGGCTGGTCAGCCCCAGCATTTT. This encodes CASSMLQGAGQPQHF. This rearrangement joins TRBV19 to TRBJ1-5, with 8 nucleotides matching TRBD1. V lost 3 bases and J lost 6; bases outside the gene matches: 7. CDR1 LNHDA and CDR2 SQIVND come from the germline V gene (reference sequence). This CDR3 has 15 residues.